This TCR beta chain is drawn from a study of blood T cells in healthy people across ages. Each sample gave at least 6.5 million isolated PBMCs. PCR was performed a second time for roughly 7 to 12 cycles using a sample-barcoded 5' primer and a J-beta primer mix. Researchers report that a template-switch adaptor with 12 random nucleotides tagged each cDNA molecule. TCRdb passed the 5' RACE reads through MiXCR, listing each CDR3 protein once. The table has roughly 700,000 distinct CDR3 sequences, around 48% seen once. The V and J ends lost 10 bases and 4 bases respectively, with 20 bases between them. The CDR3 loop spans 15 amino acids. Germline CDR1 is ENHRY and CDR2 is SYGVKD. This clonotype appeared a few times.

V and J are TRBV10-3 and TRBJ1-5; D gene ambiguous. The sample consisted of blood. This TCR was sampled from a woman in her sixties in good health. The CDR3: CATTQLPGENQPQHF. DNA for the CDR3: TGTGCCACCACCCAGCTGCCAGGAGAAAATCAGCCCCAGCATTTT.